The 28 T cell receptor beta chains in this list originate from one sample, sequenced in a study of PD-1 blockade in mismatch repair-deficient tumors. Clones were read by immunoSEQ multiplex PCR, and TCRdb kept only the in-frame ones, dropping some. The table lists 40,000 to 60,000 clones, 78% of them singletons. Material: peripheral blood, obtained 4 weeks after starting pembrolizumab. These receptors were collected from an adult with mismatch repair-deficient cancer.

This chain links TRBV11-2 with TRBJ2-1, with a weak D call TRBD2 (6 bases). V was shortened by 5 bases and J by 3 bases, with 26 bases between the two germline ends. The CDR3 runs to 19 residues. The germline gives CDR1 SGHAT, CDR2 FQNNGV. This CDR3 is CASSQGRGPGRPFYNEQFF. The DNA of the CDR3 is TGTGCCAGCAGCCAGGGAAGAGGTCCCGGGAGACCCTTCTACAATGAGCAGTTCTTC.

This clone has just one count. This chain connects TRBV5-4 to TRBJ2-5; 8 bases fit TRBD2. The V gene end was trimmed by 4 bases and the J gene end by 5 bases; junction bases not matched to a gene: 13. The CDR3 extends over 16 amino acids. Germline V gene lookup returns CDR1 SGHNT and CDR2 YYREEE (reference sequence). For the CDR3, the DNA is TGTGCCAGCAGCAGCAATAGCGGGGCGTGGGGGGAGACCCAGTACTTC. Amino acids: CASSSNSGAWGETQYF.

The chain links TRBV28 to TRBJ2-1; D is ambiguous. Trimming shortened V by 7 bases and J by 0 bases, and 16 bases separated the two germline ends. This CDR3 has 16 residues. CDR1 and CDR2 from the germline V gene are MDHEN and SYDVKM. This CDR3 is CASNPPAGRSYNEQFF. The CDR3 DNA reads TGTGCCAGCAACCCCCCGGCCGGTCGCTCCTACAATGAGCAGTTCTTC.

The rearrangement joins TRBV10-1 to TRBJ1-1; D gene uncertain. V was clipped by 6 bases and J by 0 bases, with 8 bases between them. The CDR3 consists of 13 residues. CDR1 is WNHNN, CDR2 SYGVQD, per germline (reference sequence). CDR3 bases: TGCGCCAGCAGAGTTACACTGAACACTGAAGCTTTCTTT. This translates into CASRVTLNTEAFF.

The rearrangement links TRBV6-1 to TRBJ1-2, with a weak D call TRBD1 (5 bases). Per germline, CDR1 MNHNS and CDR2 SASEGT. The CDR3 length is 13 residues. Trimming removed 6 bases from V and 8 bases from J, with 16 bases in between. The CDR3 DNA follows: TGTGCCAGCAGCCCCGGGACTCCCTACGGCTACACCTTC. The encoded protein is CASSPGTPYGYTF.

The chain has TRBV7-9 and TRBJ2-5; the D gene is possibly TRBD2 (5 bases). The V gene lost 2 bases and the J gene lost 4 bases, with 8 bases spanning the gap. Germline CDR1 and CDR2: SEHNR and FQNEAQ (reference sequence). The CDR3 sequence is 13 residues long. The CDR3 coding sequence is TGTGCCAGCAGCTTAAATGGGAGAGAGACCCAGTACTTC. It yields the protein CASSLNGRETQYF.

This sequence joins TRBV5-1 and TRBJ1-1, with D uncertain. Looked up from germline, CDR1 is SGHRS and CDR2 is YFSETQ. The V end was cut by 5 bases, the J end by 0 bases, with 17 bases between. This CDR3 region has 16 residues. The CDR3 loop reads CASSYSGMGMNTEAFF. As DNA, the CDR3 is TGCGCCAGCAGTTATTCGGGGATGGGCATGAACACTGAAGCTTTCTTT.

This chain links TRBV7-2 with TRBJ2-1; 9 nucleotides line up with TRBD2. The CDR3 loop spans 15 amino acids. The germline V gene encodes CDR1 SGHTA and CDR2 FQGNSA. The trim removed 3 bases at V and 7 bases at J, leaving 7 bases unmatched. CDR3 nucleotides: TGTGCCAGCAGCTTTATGCTAGCGGGAAGGAATGAGCAGTTCTTC. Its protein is CASSFMLAGRNEQFF.

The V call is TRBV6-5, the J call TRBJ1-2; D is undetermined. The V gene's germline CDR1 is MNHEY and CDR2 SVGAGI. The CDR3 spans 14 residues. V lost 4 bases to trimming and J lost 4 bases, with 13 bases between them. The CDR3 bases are TGTGCCAGCAGTTTCGACAAGGCTCCCTATGGCTACACCTTC. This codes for CASSFDKAPYGYTF.

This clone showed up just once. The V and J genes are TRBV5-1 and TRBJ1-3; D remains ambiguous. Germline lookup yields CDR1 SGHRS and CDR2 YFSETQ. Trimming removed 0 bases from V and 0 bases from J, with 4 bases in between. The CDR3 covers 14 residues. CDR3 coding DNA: TGCGCCAGCAGCTTGGAAGTCTCTGGAAACACCATATATTTT. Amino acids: CASSLEVSGNTIYF.

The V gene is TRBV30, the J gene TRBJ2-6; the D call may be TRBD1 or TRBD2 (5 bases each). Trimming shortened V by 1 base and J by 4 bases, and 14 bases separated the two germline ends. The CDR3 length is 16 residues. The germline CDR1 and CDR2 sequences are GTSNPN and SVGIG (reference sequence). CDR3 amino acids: CAWSARWGTGANVLTF. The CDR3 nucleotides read TGTGCCTGGAGTGCCCGGTGGGGGACCGGGGCCAACGTCCTGACTTTC.

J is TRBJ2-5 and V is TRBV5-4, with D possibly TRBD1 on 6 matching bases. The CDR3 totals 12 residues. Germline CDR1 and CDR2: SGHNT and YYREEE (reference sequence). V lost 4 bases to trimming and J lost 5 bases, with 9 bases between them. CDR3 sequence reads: CASSLQGETQYF. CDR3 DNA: TGTGCCAGCAGCCTGCAGGGGGAGACCCAGTACTTC.

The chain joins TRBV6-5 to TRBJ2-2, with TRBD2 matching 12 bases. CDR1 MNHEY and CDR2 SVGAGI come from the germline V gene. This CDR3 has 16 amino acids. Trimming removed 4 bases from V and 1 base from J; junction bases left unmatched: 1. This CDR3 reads CASSLGLAGNTGELFF. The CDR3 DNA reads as TGTGCCAGCAGTTTGGGACTAGCGGGGAACACCGGGGAGCTGTTTTTT.

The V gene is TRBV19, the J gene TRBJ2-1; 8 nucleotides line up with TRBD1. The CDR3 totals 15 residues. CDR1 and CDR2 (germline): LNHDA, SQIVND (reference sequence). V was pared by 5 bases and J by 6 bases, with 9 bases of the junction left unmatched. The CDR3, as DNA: TGTGCCAGTAGTCTCGGACAGGGATGGGTCAATGAGCAGTTCTTC. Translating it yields CASSLGQGWVNEQFF.

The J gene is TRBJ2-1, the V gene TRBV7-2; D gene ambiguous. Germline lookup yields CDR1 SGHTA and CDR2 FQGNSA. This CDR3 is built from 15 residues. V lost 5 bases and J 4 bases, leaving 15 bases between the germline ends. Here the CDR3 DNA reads TGTGCCAGCAGCCCCAGTGGTGCCCATTACAATGAGCAGTTCTTC. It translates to CASSPSGAHYNEQFF.

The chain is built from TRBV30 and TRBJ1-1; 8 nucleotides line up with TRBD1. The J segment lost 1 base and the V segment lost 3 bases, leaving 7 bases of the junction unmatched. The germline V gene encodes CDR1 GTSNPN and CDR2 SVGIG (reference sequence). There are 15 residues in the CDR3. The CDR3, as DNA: TGTGCCTGGAGCCGGACAGGGTCGGAGAACACTGAAGCTTTCTTT. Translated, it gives CAWSRTGSENTEAFF.

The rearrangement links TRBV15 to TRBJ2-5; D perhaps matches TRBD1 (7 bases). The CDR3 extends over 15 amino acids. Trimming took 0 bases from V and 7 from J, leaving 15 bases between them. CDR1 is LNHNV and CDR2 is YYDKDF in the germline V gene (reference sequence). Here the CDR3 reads CATSRDTGRGATQYF. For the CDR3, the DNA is TGTGCCACCAGCAGAGATACAGGCAGGGGGGCGACCCAGTACTTC.

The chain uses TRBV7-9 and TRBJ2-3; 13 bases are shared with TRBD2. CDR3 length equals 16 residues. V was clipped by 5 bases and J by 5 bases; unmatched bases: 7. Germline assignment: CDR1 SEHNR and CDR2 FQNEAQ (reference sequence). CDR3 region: CASSPTSGRAEDTQYF. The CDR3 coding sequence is TGTGCCAGCAGCCCCACTAGCGGGAGGGCGGAAGATACGCAGTATTTT. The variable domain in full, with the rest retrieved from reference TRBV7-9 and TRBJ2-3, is DTGVSQNPRHKITKRGQNVTFRCDPISEHNRLYWYRQTLGQGPEFLTYFQNEAQLEKSRLLSDRFSAERPKGSFSTLEIQRTEQGDSAMYLCASSPTSGRAEDTQYFGPGTRLTVL.

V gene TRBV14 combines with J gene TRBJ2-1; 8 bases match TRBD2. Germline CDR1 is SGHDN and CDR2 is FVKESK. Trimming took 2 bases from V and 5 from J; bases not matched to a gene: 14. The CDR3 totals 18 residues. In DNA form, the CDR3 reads TGTGCCAGCAGCCAATTTTTTCGCCCCGGGACTAGAGACAATGAGCAGTTCTTC. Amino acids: CASSQFFRPGTRDNEQFF.

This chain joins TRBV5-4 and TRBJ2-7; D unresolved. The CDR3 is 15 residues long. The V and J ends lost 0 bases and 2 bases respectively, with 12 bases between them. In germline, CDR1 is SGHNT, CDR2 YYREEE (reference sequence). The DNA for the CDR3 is TGTGCCAGCAGCTTGGCGCACAGCATCACCTACGAGCAGTACTTC. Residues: CASSLAHSITYEQYF.

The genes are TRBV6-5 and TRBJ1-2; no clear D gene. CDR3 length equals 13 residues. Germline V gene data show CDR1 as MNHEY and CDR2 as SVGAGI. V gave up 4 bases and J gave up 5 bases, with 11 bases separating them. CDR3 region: CASSFGGGYGYTF. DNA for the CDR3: TGTGCCAGCAGTTTTGGTGGCGGTTATGGCTACACCTTC.

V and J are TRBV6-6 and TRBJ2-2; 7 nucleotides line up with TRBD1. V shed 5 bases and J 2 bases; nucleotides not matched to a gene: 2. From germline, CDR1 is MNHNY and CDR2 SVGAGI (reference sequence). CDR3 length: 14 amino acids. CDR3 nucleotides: TGTGCCAGCAGTGACAGGGATAACACCGGGGAGCTGTTTTTT. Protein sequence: CASSDRDNTGELFF.

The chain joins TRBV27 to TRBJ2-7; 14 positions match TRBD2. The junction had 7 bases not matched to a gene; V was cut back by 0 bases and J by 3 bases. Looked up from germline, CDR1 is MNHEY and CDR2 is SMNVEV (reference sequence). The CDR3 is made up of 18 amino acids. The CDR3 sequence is CASSLSGLAGGIIYEQYF. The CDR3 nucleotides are TGTGCCAGCAGTTTATCAGGACTAGCGGGAGGTATTATCTACGAGCAGTACTTC.

DNA of the CDR3: TGTGCCTGGAGTCTACCGACCGGGACGCCGGGGATTGGGCAGTTCTTC. It specifies CAWSLPTGTPGIGQFF. The rearrangement links TRBV30 to TRBJ2-1, with D perhaps matching TRBD1 or TRBD2 (5 bases each). In germline, CDR1 is GTSNPN, CDR2 SVGIG (reference sequence). The CDR3 length is 16 residues. The V end was cut by 2 bases, the J end by 12 bases, with 26 bases between. The full variable domain, in which reference TRBV30 and TRBJ2-1 provide the parts outside the CDR3, is SQTIHQWPATLVQPVGSPLSLECTVEGTSNPNLYWYRQAAGRGLQLLFYSVGIGQISSEVPQNLSASRPQDRQFILSSKKLLLSDSGFYLCAWSLPTGTPGIGQFFGPGTRLTVL.

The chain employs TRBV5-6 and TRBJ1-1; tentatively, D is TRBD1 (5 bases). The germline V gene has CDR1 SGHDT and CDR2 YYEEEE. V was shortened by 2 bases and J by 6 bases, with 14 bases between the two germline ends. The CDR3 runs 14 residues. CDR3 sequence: CASSFLRGSPEAFF. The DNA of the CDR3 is TGTGCCAGCAGCTTTTTGAGGGGTTCTCCTGAAGCTTTCTTT.

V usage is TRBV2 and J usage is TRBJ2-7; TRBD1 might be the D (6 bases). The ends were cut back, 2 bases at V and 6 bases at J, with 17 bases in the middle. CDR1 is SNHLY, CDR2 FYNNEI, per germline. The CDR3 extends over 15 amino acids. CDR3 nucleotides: TGTGCCAGCAGTGAAATGCGGACAGACGGAGGCGAGCAGTACTTC. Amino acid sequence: CASSEMRTDGGEQYF.

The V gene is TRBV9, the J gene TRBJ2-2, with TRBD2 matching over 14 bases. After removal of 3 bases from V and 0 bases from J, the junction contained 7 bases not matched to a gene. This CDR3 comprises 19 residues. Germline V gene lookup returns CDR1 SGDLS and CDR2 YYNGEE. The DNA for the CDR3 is TGTGCCAGCAGCGCCCGAGGACTAGCGGGAGGCGCGAACACCGGGGAGCTGTTTTTT. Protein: CASSARGLAGGANTGELFF.

The CDR3: CASSPGLALTYEQYF. The CDR3 nucleotides read TGTGCCAGCAGCCCGGGACTAGCGTTGACCTACGAGCAGTACTTC. V is TRBV7-2 and J is TRBJ2-7; 10 bases match TRBD2. Germline CDR1 and CDR2: SGHTA and FQGNSA. Trimming cost V 5 bases and J 2 bases; bases outside gene matches: 6. This CDR3 is 15 amino acids long.